This T cell receptor (beta chain) comes out of a study of blood T cell repertoires in COVID-19. Whole-study context: Whether acute or convalescent, the COVID-19 samples came from the United States, Italy and Spain. PBMCs, B-cell-depleted T cells, or T cells provided the cDNA or gDNA that made up the material.

In the original analysis: The assay estimated nucleated cells by amplifying reference gene primers. Sequencing was performed with immunoSEQ multiplex PCR; in TCRdb, only in-frame clones are kept and a portion is missing. The DNA was the basis for D and trimming; V, J and clone size are from that table. The table lists tens of thousands of clones, about 86% of them singletons. Germline V lookup: CDR1 ENHRY, CDR2 SYGVKD. The germline V and J ends were trimmed by 7 bases and 4 bases, with 13 bases remaining between them. The CDR3 has 13 amino acids. J is TRBJ1-2 and V is TRBV10-3, with D possibly TRBD1 on 6 matching bases. Sequenced: peripheral blood. This receptor was identified in a man between 65 and 80 years old with acute or convalescent COVID-19. CDR3 sequence: CAITQGLAYGYTF. The DNA of the CDR3 is TGTGCCATCACGCAGGGGTTGGCCTATGGCTACACCTTC.